This entry lists 25 T cell receptor beta chains sequenced from one sample in a study of PD-1 blockade in classical Hodgkin lymphoma. Every patient was affected by relapse after autologous stem cell transplantation, while exposure to brentuximab vedotin was not uniform. Repertoires were generated with immunoSEQ multiplex PCR, while TCRdb's copy carries only in-frame clones and drops some. The sample yields tens of thousands of clones, about 91% seen once. This specimen consisted of peripheral blood mononuclear cells (PBMCs), obtained before the second cycle of nivolumab. All receptors derive from a human donor with classical Hodgkin lymphoma.

V gene TRBV28 combines with J gene TRBJ2-4; 7 bases fit TRBD1. With V trimmed by 6 bases and J by 0 bases, 2 bases remained unmatched. The length of the CDR3 is 14 residues. Germline V gene lookup returns CDR1 MDHEN and CDR2 SYDVKM. The CDR3 loop is CASRRQGAKNIQYF. The CDR3 DNA reads as TGTGCCAGCAGGAGACAGGGAGCCAAAAACATTCAGTACTTC.

This sequence joins TRBV7-9 and TRBJ2-3, with 12 nucleotides matching TRBD2. The germline V gene encodes CDR1 SEHNR and CDR2 FQNEAQ (reference sequence). This CDR3 region has 16 residues. The V and J ends lost 4 bases and 10 bases, in that order; junction bases with no gene match: 12. CDR3 nucleotides: TGTGCCAGCAGCTCCTCGACTAGCGGGGGTGCCCCGCCGCAGTATTTT. This encodes CASSSSTSGGAPPQYF. Filled out from reference TRBV7-9 and TRBJ2-3, the complete variable domain reads DTGVSQNPRHKITKRGQNVTFRCDPISEHNRLYWYRQTLGQGPEFLTYFQNEAQLEKSRLLSDRFSAERPKGSFSTLEIQRTEQGDSAMYLCASSSSTSGGAPPQYFGPGTRLTVL.

V and J are TRBV10-3 and TRBJ2-5; TRBD2 matches at 10 bases. This CDR3 contains 14 residues. The germline CDR1 and CDR2 sequences are ENHRY and SYGVKD. Losses at the gene ends were 10 bases for V and 4 bases for J; bases not matched to a gene: 9. The CDR3 here is CATSFSGGRETQYF. CDR3 nucleotide sequence: TGTGCCACCAGCTTTAGCGGGGGGCGAGAGACCCAGTACTTC.

V gene TRBV6-1 combines with J gene TRBJ1-5; 9 nucleotides line up with TRBD1. V was pared by 6 bases and J by 5 bases, with 5 bases of the junction left unmatched. CDR1 is MNHNS and CDR2 is SASEGT in the germline V gene. The CDR3 length is 14 residues. CDR3 in amino acids: CASSSDRGYQPQHF. CDR3 bases: TGTGCCAGCAGCTCGGACAGGGGCTATCAGCCCCAGCATTTT.

The V call is TRBV6-1, the J call TRBJ2-1, with D hard to call. Trimming pared 3 bases from V and 0 bases from J, leaving 6 bases between. The length of the CDR3 is 14 residues. Germline V gene lookup returns CDR1 MNHNS and CDR2 SASEGT. This CDR3 is CASSDGLSYNEQFF. The CDR3 nucleotides read TGTGCCAGCAGTGACGGCCTCTCCTACAATGAGCAGTTCTTC.

The V call is TRBV2, the J call TRBJ2-3; TRBD2 aligns across 9 bases. Trimming cost V 3 bases and J 5 bases; bases outside gene matches: 3. This CDR3 has 14 amino acids. Per germline, CDR1 SNHLY and CDR2 FYNNEI. Here the CDR3 DNA reads TGTGCCAGCAGTGAGCGGGAGGGAATAGATACGCAGTATTTT. As protein: CASSEREGIDTQYF.

This rearrangement joins TRBV6-1 to TRBJ1-6; TRBD1 might be the D (6 bases). Trimming removed 4 bases at V and 7 bases at J, with 14 bases between. This CDR3 is 15 amino acids long. Per germline, CDR1 MNHNS and CDR2 SASEGT. The CDR3: CASSAQQGTNSPLHF. CDR3 nucleotide sequence: TGTGCCAGCAGTGCGCAACAGGGTACGAATTCACCCCTCCACTTT.

The V call is TRBV7-8, the J call TRBJ1-1; D perhaps matches TRBD1 (6 bases). Trimming took off 2 bases at V and 4 bases at J, with 14 bases between the two ends. The germline V gene encodes CDR1 SGHVS and CDR2 FQNEAQ. The CDR3 runs to 15 residues. The CDR3 sequence is CASSLWGGWGTEAFF. CDR3 DNA: TGTGCCAGCAGCTTATGGGGGGGCTGGGGCACTGAAGCTTTCTTT.

The genes are TRBV5-1 and TRBJ1-1, with D perhaps TRBD1 (5 bases). The V and J ends lost 2 bases and 1 base respectively, with 21 bases between them. Germline V gives CDR1 SGHRS, CDR2 YFSETQ. This CDR3 contains 18 residues. CDR3 region: CASSFSPDFDRTNTEAFF. The CDR3 DNA reads as TGCGCCAGCAGCTTCTCGCCCGATTTTGACAGAACGAACACTGAAGCTTTCTTT.

This sequence joins TRBV7-2 and TRBJ2-1; 12 nucleotides align to TRBD2. CDR1 SGHTA and CDR2 FQGNSA come from the germline V gene. The length of the CDR3 is 16 residues. Germline trimming cut 1 base from V and 5 bases from J; bases unmatched to any gene: 3. DNA of the CDR3: TGTGCCAGCAGCTTAGATTGGACTAGCGGGGACAATGAGCAGTTCTTC. Its translation is CASSLDWTSGDNEQFF.

The chain couples TRBV20-1 to TRBJ1-2, with D uncertain. The length of the CDR3 is 9 residues. Germline V CDR1 and CDR2: DFQATT, SNEGSKA (reference sequence). The V and J ends lost 5 bases and 4 bases respectively, with 2 bases between them. CDR3 DNA: TGCAGTGCTTCCTATGGCTACACCTTC. Translating it yields CSASYGYTF.

The chain uses TRBV28 and TRBJ1-5; no definite D call. V was shortened by 0 bases and J by 2 bases, with 11 bases between the two germline ends. Looked up from germline, CDR1 is MDHEN and CDR2 is SYDVKM. The length of the CDR3 is 16 residues. The CDR3 DNA follows: TGTGCCAGCAGTTTATGGGGGAAGGAGGGCAATCAGCCCCAGCATTTT. It translates to CASSLWGKEGNQPQHF.

This clone was counted between two and nine times. The CDR3 DNA is TGTGCCAGCAGTTACTCGGAGGGACAGCCTTATGGCTACACCTTC. The encoded protein is CASSYSEGQPYGYTF. J is TRBJ1-2 and V is TRBV6-5; 7 bases agree with TRBD1. Trimming removed 0 bases from V and 5 bases from J; junction bases left unmatched: 6. CDR3 length: 15 amino acids. Germline values: CDR1 MNHEY, CDR2 SVGAGI.

The gene calls are TRBV28 and TRBJ2-6; D possibly uses TRBD1 or TRBD2 (5 bases each). Germline V gene data show CDR1 as MDHEN and CDR2 as SYDVKM. The CDR3 sequence is 19 residues long. The V end lost 1 base, the J end lost 0 bases, and 16 bases lay between the germline ends. This CDR3 reads CASSLYAGTDGSGANVLTF. CDR3 coding DNA: TGTGCCAGCAGTTTATACGCCGGGACGGATGGCTCTGGGGCCAACGTCCTGACTTTC.

The chain uses TRBV19 and TRBJ1-2; D remains unclear. Germline V CDR1 and CDR2: LNHDA, SQIVND (reference sequence). The CDR3 totals 14 residues. V was shortened by 3 bases and J by 4 bases, with 12 bases between the two germline ends. CDR3 protein: CASSILRAPYGYTF. In DNA, the CDR3 is TGTGCCAGTAGTATCCTGAGAGCGCCCTATGGCTACACCTTC.

The chain carries TRBV11-2 and TRBJ2-1, with D unresolved. The CDR3 length is 15 residues. Trimming removed 1 base at V and 2 bases at J, with 9 bases between. The V gene's germline CDR1 is SGHAT and CDR2 FQNNGV. CDR3 DNA sequence: TGTGCCAGCAGCTTAGCCATTCATCCCTACAATGAGCAGTTCTTC. This translates into CASSLAIHPYNEQFF. The entire variable domain, with the rest obtained from reference TRBV11-2 and TRBJ2-1, is as follows: EAGVAQSPRYKIIEKRQSVAFWCNPISGHATLYWYQQILGQGPKLLIQFQNNGVVDDSQLPKDRFSAERLKGVDSTLKIQPAKLEDSAVYLCASSLAIHPYNEQFFGPGTRLTVL.

The J gene is TRBJ2-1, the V gene TRBV28; 11 nucleotides line up with TRBD1. This CDR3 spans 15 amino acids. Germline V CDR1 and CDR2: MDHEN, SYDVKM. V was pared by 5 bases and J by 6 bases, with 6 bases of the junction left unmatched. The CDR3 loop is CASSTGGTGGNEQFF. The DNA for the CDR3 is TGTGCCAGCAGTACTGGGGGGACAGGGGGCAATGAGCAGTTCTTC. Full variable domain (missing parts from reference TRBV28 and TRBJ2-1): DVKVTQSSRYLVKRTGEKVFLECVQDMDHENMFWYRQDPGLGLRLIYFSYDVKMKEKGDIPEGYSVSREKKERFSLILESASTNQTSMYLCASSTGGTGGNEQFFGPGTRLTVL.

The chain carries TRBV29-1 and TRBJ2-7; D unclear. The V and J ends lost 0 bases and 3 bases respectively, with 15 bases between them. CDR1 SQVTM and CDR2 ANQGSEA come from the germline V gene. The CDR3 covers 15 residues. CDR3 DNA: TGCAGCGTTGAAGAGGAACAGAAAGGGATCTACGAGCAGTACTTC. Translation: CSVEEEQKGIYEQYF.

This clone has just one count. V is TRBV9 and J is TRBJ2-7; D might be TRBD2 (5 bases). Germline lookup yields CDR1 SGDLS and CDR2 YYNGEE. The V gene lost 0 bases and the J gene lost 0 bases, with 10 bases spanning the gap. The CDR3 consists of 15 residues. CDR3 sequence reads: CASSVESGSSYEQYF. CDR3 coding DNA: TGTGCCAGCAGCGTAGAGTCGGGGAGCTCCTACGAGCAGTACTTC.

The CDR3 region is CASSGDTGAYGYTF. CDR3 coding DNA: TGCGCCAGCAGCGGGGACACAGGGGCCTATGGCTACACCTTC. The V gene is TRBV10-1, the J gene TRBJ1-2; 7 bases fit TRBD1. The CDR3 covers 14 residues. In germline, CDR1 is WNHNN, CDR2 SYGVQD (reference sequence). V shed 6 bases, J shed 4 bases, and the junction held 8 bases outside the gene matches.

The chain recombines TRBV7-2 with TRBJ2-1, with D possibly being TRBD1 or TRBD2 (5 bases each). The CDR3 covers 15 residues. Germline loops: CDR1 SGHTA, CDR2 FQGNSA. Between the trimmed V and J ends, which lost 0 bases and 4 bases, there was a span of 10 bases. CDR3 sequence reads: CASSLAWDQYNEQFF. DNA for the CDR3: TGTGCCAGCAGCTTAGCGTGGGACCAATACAATGAGCAGTTCTTC.

This sequence joins TRBV11-2 and TRBJ2-5, with D possibly matching TRBD1 (6 bases). The V gene's germline CDR1 is SGHAT and CDR2 FQNNGV. The V end was cut by 1 base, the J end by 5 bases, with 11 bases between. The CDR3 loop spans 14 amino acids. The CDR3 DNA reads TGTGCCAGCAGCTTAGGGGGGCTTAGGGAGACCCAGTACTTC. Translated, it gives CASSLGGLRETQYF.

The chain combines TRBV28 with TRBJ1-1; D is perhaps TRBD1 (5 bases). Looked up from germline, CDR1 is MDHEN and CDR2 is SYDVKM. V was pared by 7 bases and J by 2 bases, with 11 bases between. This CDR3 is 13 amino acids long. The CDR3 protein is CASIPTANTEAFF. DNA for the CDR3: TGTGCCAGCATCCCGACAGCAAACACTGAAGCTTTCTTT.

The rearrangement uses TRBV7-3 and TRBJ2-5, with D perhaps matching TRBD1 (7 bases). V was clipped by 5 bases and J by 4 bases, with 29 bases between them. CDR1 is SGHTA, CDR2 FQGTGA, per germline. This CDR3 region has 19 residues. In DNA form, the CDR3 reads TGTGCCAGCAGCAAAAGGGGGCCTAGCGTGGGCAGTCGGGTAGAGACCCAGTACTTC. Protein sequence: CASSKRGPSVGSRVETQYF.

J is TRBJ2-1 and V is TRBV19; 11 bases align to TRBD1. The CDR3 runs 15 residues. In germline, CDR1 is LNHDA, CDR2 SQIVND (reference sequence). J gave up 8 bases and V 3 bases, and 6 bases lay outside the gene matches. CDR3 in amino acids: CASSMADRGRDEQFF. In DNA, the CDR3 is TGTGCCAGTAGTATGGCGGACAGGGGGCGCGATGAGCAGTTCTTC.